A single sample is the source of the 10 T cell receptor beta chains below, sequenced in a study of shared clonotypes between healthy human individuals. The assay was immunoSEQ multiplex PCR, and TCRdb's table has in-frame clones only and misses some. Here the sample spans some 500,000 clones, 95% to 96% being singletons. Sequences were obtained from naive CD4+ T cells sorted from blood. Subset in this sample: CD45RA+ positively selected. Receptor source: a young woman in good health.

The CDR3 nucleotides are TGTGCCAGCAGTTTGCTTTGGGAGACCCAGTACTTC. Protein product: CASSLLWETQYF. This chain uses TRBV28 with TRBJ2-5; unclear D gene. With 3 bases removed from V and 5 bases from J, the gap between germline ends came to 7 bases. The CDR3 is 12 amino acids. Germline loops: CDR1 MDHEN, CDR2 SYDVKM.

V and J are TRBV7-2 and TRBJ2-5, with D unresolved. Germline assignment: CDR1 SGHTA and CDR2 FQGNSA. The CDR3 extends over 14 amino acids. With 2 bases removed from V and 5 bases from J, the gap between germline ends came to 12 bases. The CDR3 sequence is CASSLNLSGETQYF. The CDR3 nucleotides read TGTGCCAGCAGCTTAAACCTAAGTGGGGAGACCCAGTACTTC.

The chain carries TRBV28 and TRBJ2-1; D may correspond to TRBD1 or TRBD2 (5 bases each). V was clipped by 6 bases and J by 5 bases, with 23 bases between them. This CDR3 spans 17 amino acids. Germline CDR1 reads MDHEN; CDR2 reads SYDVKM. The CDR3 nucleotides read TGTGCCAGCAGCCAAATGAACTTTGGGGGATCCCACAATGAGCAGTTCTTC. It specifies CASSQMNFGGSHNEQFF.

The rearrangement links TRBV6-1 to TRBJ2-3, with TRBD1 matching over 8 bases. Germline V gene data show CDR1 as MNHNS and CDR2 as SASEGT. V lost 6 bases and J lost 2; bases outside the gene matches: 4. CDR3 length: 14 residues. The CDR3 sequence is CASRLTGVTDTQYF. In nucleotides, the CDR3 is TGTGCCAGCAGGCTGACAGGGGTCACAGATACGCAGTATTTT.

V is TRBV6-1 and J is TRBJ1-4, with D unresolved. V was clipped by 6 bases and J by 8 bases, with 16 bases between them. Germline lookup yields CDR1 MNHNS and CDR2 SASEGT. The CDR3 is 14 residues long. The CDR3 DNA follows: TGTGCCAGCAGGGCCCCGGGTGGAGGGGAAAAACTGTTTTTT. As protein: CASRAPGGGEKLFF.

The chain links TRBV28 to TRBJ1-2, with D perhaps TRBD1 (5 bases). This CDR3 is 13 amino acids long. The germline V and J ends were trimmed by 4 bases and 1 base, with 7 bases remaining between them. The germline V gene has CDR1 MDHEN and CDR2 SYDVKM. CDR3 in DNA: TGTGCCAGCAGTTCCGACAGTAACTATGGCTACACCTTC. Translated, it gives CASSSDSNYGYTF.

The genes are TRBV4-1 and TRBJ2-5; TRBD2 matches at 9 bases. From germline, CDR1 is MGHRA and CDR2 YSYEKL. The CDR3 sequence is 15 residues long. Trimming cost V 1 base and J 5 bases; bases outside gene matches: 5. The CDR3 loop reads CASSQVSSGRETQYF. CDR3 bases: TGCGCCAGCAGCCAAGTCTCGAGCGGGAGGGAGACCCAGTACTTC.

V and J are TRBV6-5 and TRBJ2-7, with D perhaps matching TRBD2 (5 bases). Germline V gene data show CDR1 as MNHEY and CDR2 as SVGAGI. CDR3 length: 15 residues. Trimming shortened V by 4 bases and J by 6 bases, and 19 bases separated the two germline ends. The DNA of the CDR3 is TGTGCCAGCAGTTCCGGTAGTACGGGATCAAGCGAGCAGTACTTC. Its protein product is CASSSGSTGSSEQYF.

J is TRBJ2-7 and V is TRBV5-6; 12 nucleotides align to TRBD2. The CDR3 is 17 residues long. Germline V gene data show CDR1 as SGHDT and CDR2 as YYEEEE. V lost 0 bases, J lost 6 bases, and 10 bases stayed unmatched. The CDR3 sequence is CASSLAATSGSSREQYF. CDR3 DNA: TGTGCCAGCAGCTTGGCCGCGACTAGCGGGAGTAGCCGCGAGCAGTACTTC.

The CDR3 DNA reads as TGTGCCAGTAGTCAGGGCAAGACAAATCAAAGTCGGGCCAACGTCCTGACTTTC. The encoded protein is CASSQGKTNQSRANVLTF. The rearrangement links TRBV19 to TRBJ2-6, with D possibly being TRBD1 (5 bases). Trimming shortened V by 5 bases and J by 5 bases, and 22 bases separated the two germline ends. The CDR3 has 18 residues. CDR1 LNHDA and CDR2 SQIVND come from the germline V gene (reference sequence).